This T cell receptor beta chain derives from a study of identical twins (TCRdb year 2016). Notes on the research overall: To test whether fetal clonotypes persist, the study used deep sequencing on TCR alpha and beta repertoires from monozygotic twins, unrelated adults of various ages, and cord blood. Replicate twin experiments were performed at different times using different library preparation protocols to rule out contamination. The paper's findings and limits, for the study overall: In monozygotic twins, recombination models systematically underestimated out-of-frame TCR alpha sharing, but the models matched the sharing seen between unrelated individuals. Because the same donors could not be followed over many years, the conclusions depended on cross-sectional statistical analysis. Compared with coincidental sharing between unrelated individuals, an excess of low generation-probability sequences was observed among out-of-frame TCR alpha sequences shared between twins. Fewer insertions were carried by abundant cord blood beta clonotypes; a weaker similar trend was observed in young adult naive repertoires, while no such trend was observed in memory repertoires. The excess sharing between twins in beta out-of-frame sequences was weaker because fewer shared sequences reduced the signal-to-noise ratio. Zero-insertion analyses could be partly confounded by invariant T cells such as MAIT and iNKT, though diverse VJ usage argued against such confounding for most clonotypes.

Every donor was a healthy Caucasian. The twin cohort comprised three pairs of female monozygotic twins, all aged about 18 to 30 years. Positive isolation kits from Invitrogen were used to isolate the CD4+ and CD8+ T cell populations. Its CDR3 holds 17 amino acids, cysteine through phenylalanine. The only DNA kept is the CDR3, 51 bases in frame from the first base. CDR1 and CDR2 are read off the germline V gene (reference sequence) as LNHDA and SQIVND. V lost 3 bases and J lost 4 bases, and the count of bases not matched to a germline gene is 12. The library was prepared using 5' RACE. The instrument given in TCRdb is Illumina HiSeq 2000. A universal primer binding site was added through template switching, and the final cDNA carried a unique molecular identifier so that TCR cDNA molecules could be counted accurately. Specific primers in the conserved constant-segment region were used to synthesize first-strand cDNA for the TCR alpha and beta chains. Each cDNA library was double barcoded, with a SMART-Mk sample barcode plus Illumina barcodes, to control for contamination. TruSeq adapter sequences, together with Illumina sample barcodes, were added in two successive PCR steps. The Illumina HiSeq platform was used with custom primers to sequence TCR alpha and beta cDNA libraries. In the authors' own workflow: MiGEC was used to process raw reads and extract unique molecular identifiers, and MiXCR was used to find CDR3 positions. For each individual, recombination models were inferred using an EM algorithm with the repgenHMM and IGoR tools. Shared clonotypes were analyzed with the tcR package in R, and sharing was normalized by the product of cloneset sizes. To study raw recombination free of thymic and clonal selection effects, out-of-frame nonproductive sequences were analyzed. TCRdb reran the public reads through fastp at Q25 and MiXCR, keeping productive beta chains. For every CDR3 protein sequence, its rows merge into one entry that carries the most common genes and DNA. The V and J calls follow TCRdb's processing rather than the paper's. The sample table records roughly 280,000 distinct CDR3 sequences; just under 9.5% of these occur just once. The ten top clones hold around 7.1% of the sample.

A note on this clonotype: No antigen is known for it. No base qualities exist here, and no much larger clone lies one base off it.

The sample also formed part of further work on yellow fever vaccine responses in identical twins. The second study, in turn, reports: According to the authors, in identical twins the way T cells responded to vaccination appeared partly convergent and partly personalized. The study precisely tracked vaccine-responding T cell clones in identical twins.

The receptor's source is a young woman in good health. The chain joins TRBV19 to TRBJ2-1, with TRBD2 matching 7 junction bases. Sequenced sample: CD8+ T cells sorted from blood. The CDR3 region has the sequence CASSMSGRTPTYNEQFF. Here is the DNA: TGTGCCAGTAGTATGTCCGGGAGGACACCTACTTACAATGAGCAGTTCTTC.